A selection of T cell receptor beta chains follows, all from one sample in a study of CD8 T cells in acute hepatitis C reinfection. Only in-frame clones appear in the TCRdb table, and some are missing; sequencing was by immunoSEQ multiplex PCR. Among 38,000 or so clones listed, approximately 90% were seen once. The specimen sequenced was naive CD8+ T cells from PBMCs. All receptors come from a young man with chronic hepatitis C. The CDR3 runs from the conserved cysteine through the conserved F or W. Fields, in order: V gene, clone size, D gene, J gene, CDR3 DNA, CDR3 protein. D genes are given only for firm matches. The size of a clone is reported for some rows only, either as once, few or many, or as a class for expanded clones.

>TRBV6-1|.|.|TRBJ2-7
TGTGCCAGCAGTGAAGTCGGCCTCACGGGGGAGCAGTACTTC
CASSEVGLTGEQYF
>TRBV2|.|TRBD2|TRBJ2-7
TGTGCCAGCAGTGAACTAGCGGGAGGCGGGTCCTACGAGCAGTACTTC
CASSELAGGGSYEQYF
>TRBV6-4|.|TRBD1|TRBJ2-7
TGTGCCAGAAGGGACAGGGTCAAGGGCTACGAGCAGTACTTC
CARRDRVKGYEQYF
>TRBV5-1|.|.|TRBJ2-7
TGCGCCAGCAGCTGGGACTTCTACGAGCAGTACTTC
CASSWDFYEQYF
>TRBV27|.|TRBD1|TRBJ1-2
TGTGCCAGCAGTTCCAGGGGGGTAGCCTATGGCTACACCTTC
CASSSRGVAYGYTF
>TRBV6-5|few|.|TRBJ2-2
TGTGCCAGCAGTTACGGGCAGGCTCCGGAGGAGCTGTTTTTT
CASSYGQAPEELFF
>TRBV6-5|.|TRBD1|TRBJ1-2
TGTGCCAGCAGCCGGACAGGGGATCTCTATGGCTACACCTTC
CASSRTGDLYGYTF
>TRBV5-1|.|.|TRBJ2-2
TGCGCCAGCAGCCCGAGACATTCCGAGCTGTTTTTT
CASSPRHSELFF
>TRBV19|.|TRBD1|TRBJ1-5
TGTGCCAGTAGTATTAACCAGGGGGTTCCAGCCCAGCATTTT
CASSINQGVPAQHF
>TRBV25-1|.|.|TRBJ1-1
TGTGCCAGCTCTATGAACACTGAAGCTTTCTTT
CASSMNTEAFF
>TRBV13|once|TRBD1|TRBJ2-7
TGTGCCAGCAGCTTAGGAGGACAGGTTCCCTACGAGCAGTACTTC
CASSLGGQVPYEQYF
>TRBV29-1|once|.|TRBJ1-1
TGCAGCGTTGTTGCGGGGCGTACGAACACTGAAGCTTTCTTT
CSVVAGRTNTEAFF
>TRBV7-9|.|.|TRBJ1-1
TGTGCCAGCAGCTTACCGGGACGGATGAACACTGAAGCTTTCTTT
CASSLPGRMNTEAFF
>TRBV6-5|.|.|TRBJ2-1
TGTGCCAGCAGTTATGCGGGGTCCTACAATGAGCAGTTCTTC
CASSYAGSYNEQFF
>TRBV7-8|.|.|TRBJ1-4
TGTGCCAGCAGCTTATATGGGGCTGAAAAACTGTTTTTT
CASSLYGAEKLFF
>TRBV4-2|.|TRBD2|TRBJ2-7
TGTGCCAGCAGCCAAGGGGCGGGGGGTTTCTACGAGCAGTACTTC
CASSQGAGGFYEQYF
>TRBV2|.|.|TRBJ2-1
TGTGCCAGCAGTGGGATTAGCGGTTCGGGTCCCTACAATGAGCAGTTCTTC
CASSGISGSGPYNEQFF
>TRBV9|once|TRBD2|TRBJ2-4
TGTGCCAGCAGCCCCCGGGCTAGCGGGACCAAAAACATTCAGTACTTC
CASSPRASGTKNIQYF
>TRBV9|.|.|TRBJ1-2
TGTGCCAGCAGCGTAGCGGACAGCTATGGCTACACCTTC
CASSVADSYGYTF
>TRBV6-5|.|.|TRBJ2-2
TGTGCCAGCAGTTACGGGGGGGGGCGGGCCGGGGAGCTGTTTTTT
CASSYGGGRAGELFF
>TRBV5-8|.|TRBD1|TRBJ2-5
TGTGCCAGCAGCTTGTTACAGGGGGCCGAGACCCAGTACTTC
CASSLLQGAETQYF
>TRBV5-1|.|TRBD1|TRBJ2-3
TGCGCCAGCAGCTTGTTTGGACAGGGGGTTGCAGATACGCAGTATTTT
CASSLFGQGVADTQYF
>TRBV27|.|TRBD1|TRBJ1-2
TGTGCCACCTTGACAGGGGGCGGCTACACCTTC
CATLTGGGYTF
>TRBV27|.|.|TRBJ2-7
TGTGCCAGCAGTTTTGGGGGTAGCGGACGATACGAGCAGTACTTC
CASSFGGSGRYEQYF
>TRBV6-4|.|.|TRBJ2-5
TGTGCCAGGTCCGGGGAGACCCAGTACTTC
CARSGETQYF
>TRBV7-8|.|TRBD2|TRBJ2-5
TGTGCCAGCAGCTTAGAGGCTAGCGGGATTCAAGAGACCCAGTACTTC
CASSLEASGIQETQYF
>TRBV19|.|.|TRBJ2-4
TGTGCCAGTACTCAGGGAATTGGGGCCAAAAACATTCAGTACTTC
CASTQGIGAKNIQYF
>TRBV7-9|.|TRBD1|TRBJ2-1
TGTGCCAGCAGCTTTACAGGGGACAATGAGCAGTTCTTC
CASSFTGDNEQFF
>TRBV5-1|.|TRBD2|TRBJ2-2
TGCGCCAGCGGGACGGGAGGGAACACCGGGGAGCTGTTTTTT
CASGTGGNTGELFF